The TCR beta chain under discussion was sequenced for a study of cytomegalovirus exposure and HLA in healthy donors. Study-wide results and limits: Clusters of TCRs from the first cohort tended to co-occur in the 90 to 150 validation repertoires (as a later analysis found). Cytomegalovirus-associated TCR beta chains were listed, numbering 150 to 200. Across donors, most TCRs were seen rarely, yet some public ones were widespread.

Only in-frame clones appear in the TCRdb table, and some are missing; sequencing was by immunoSEQ multiplex PCR. Among tens of thousands of clones listed, about 95% were seen once. The donors belonged to the roughly 110-subject validation cohort, separate from the approximately 670-subject first cohort. Comments on this clone: Its antigen is not identified.

The CDR3 spans 16 residues. The V and J ends lost 4 bases and 7 bases respectively, with 23 bases between them. The germline CDR1 and CDR2 sequences are SGHNT and YYREEE (reference sequence). The receptor comes from a young woman in good health and CMV-seronegative. The sample comprised PBMCs. The chain couples TRBV5-4 to TRBJ2-5, with a possible D match to TRBD1 (8 bases). The chain's CDR3 is CASSKDHRGGGRTQYF. For the CDR3, the DNA is TGTGCCAGCAGCAAAGACCACAGGGGGGGTGGTCGGACCCAGTACTTC.